This record covers a single T cell receptor beta chain. This sample is part of a study of T cells after yellow fever vaccination. Study details: The SMART-Seq v4 Ultra Low Input method served to prepare the low-cell-number fractions.

V was shortened by 3 bases and J by 7 bases, with 16 bases between the two germline ends. CDR3 size: 14 residues. CDR1 and CDR2 (germline): SGHRS, YFSETQ. MiXCR was run by TCRdb on the 5' RACE reads, yielding one entry per CDR3 protein. Of 620,000 or so distinct CDR3 sequences listed, more than 9% were seen once; the top ten hold more than 13%. V usage is TRBV5-1 and J usage is TRBJ1-2; D is possibly TRBD1 (6 bases). The input for sequencing was PBMCs, taken on the day of the yellow fever booster vaccination. The TCR sequence derives from a young man who received the YFV17D yellow fever vaccine. The CDR3 DNA reads TGCGCCAGCAGCTCACCAGGGGATGGGTCTGGCTACACCTTC. As protein: CASSSPGDGSGYTF.